Reported below is one T cell receptor beta chain. This entry is derived from a study of blood T cell repertoires in COVID-19. The CDR3 loop spans 15 amino acids. The germline V gene has CDR1 SGHRS and CDR2 YFSETQ. V lost 1 base and J 8 bases, leaving 16 bases between the germline ends. Here immunoSEQ multiplex PCR was the method, and the copy in TCRdb shows in-frame clones only, minus some. The table has about 130,000 clones, 70% to 80% seen once; the top ten hold roughly a tenth. Input material: peripheral blood. This clonotype was sampled from a human donor in a cohort sampled during active COVID-19. The genes are TRBV5-1 and TRBJ1-5; a possible D gene is TRBD1 (6 bases). CDR3 sequence (DNA): TGCGCCAGCAGCTTGTTCGGGGACAAAGTGGAGCCCCAGCATTTT. Its translation: CASSLFGDKVEPQHF.